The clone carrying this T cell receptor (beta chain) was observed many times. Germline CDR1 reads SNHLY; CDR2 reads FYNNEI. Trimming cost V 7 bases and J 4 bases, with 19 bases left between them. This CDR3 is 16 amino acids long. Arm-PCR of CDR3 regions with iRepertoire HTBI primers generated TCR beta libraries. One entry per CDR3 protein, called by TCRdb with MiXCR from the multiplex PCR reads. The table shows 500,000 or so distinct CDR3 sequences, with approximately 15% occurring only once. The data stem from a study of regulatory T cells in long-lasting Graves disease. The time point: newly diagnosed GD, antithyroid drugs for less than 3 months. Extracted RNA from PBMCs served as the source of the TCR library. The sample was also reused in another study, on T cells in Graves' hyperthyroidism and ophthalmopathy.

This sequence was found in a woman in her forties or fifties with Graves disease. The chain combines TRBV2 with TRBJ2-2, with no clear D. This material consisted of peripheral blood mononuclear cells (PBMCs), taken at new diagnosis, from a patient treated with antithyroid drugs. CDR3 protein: CASMTPRLVGTGELFF. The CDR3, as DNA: TGTGCCAGCATGACACCACGCCTAGTCGGCACCGGGGAGCTGTTTTTT.